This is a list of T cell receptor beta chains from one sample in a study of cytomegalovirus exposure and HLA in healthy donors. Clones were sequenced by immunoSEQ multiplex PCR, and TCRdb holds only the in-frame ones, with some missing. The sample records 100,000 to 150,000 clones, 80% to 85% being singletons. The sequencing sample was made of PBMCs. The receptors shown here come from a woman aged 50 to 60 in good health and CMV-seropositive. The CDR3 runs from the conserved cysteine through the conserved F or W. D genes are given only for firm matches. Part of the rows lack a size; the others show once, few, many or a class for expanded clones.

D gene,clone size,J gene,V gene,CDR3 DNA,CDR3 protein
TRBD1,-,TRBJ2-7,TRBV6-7,TGTGCCAGCAGTTACCCTCCAGGACAGGACGAGCAGTACTTC,CASSYPPGQDEQYF
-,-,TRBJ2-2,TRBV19,TGTGCCAGTAGTATAGATCGGGAGACCGGGGAGCTGTTTTTT,CASSIDRETGELFF
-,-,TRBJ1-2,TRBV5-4,TGTGCCAGCAGCTTGGCCGGGGCCGGGAGGGGCTACACCTTC,CASSLAGAGRGYTF
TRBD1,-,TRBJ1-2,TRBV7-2,TGTGCCAGCAGCTTAGCGCGAGGGACAGGGGTGGTCTATGGCTACACCTTC,CASSLARGTGVVYGYTF
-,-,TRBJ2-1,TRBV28,TGTGCCAGCAGTTTATTCAGTGCGGGAAGTTACAATGAGCAGTTCTTC,CASSLFSAGSYNEQFF
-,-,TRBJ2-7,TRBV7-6,TGTGCCAGCAGCTTAGGTGTGGGGCAGTCCTACGAGCAGTACTTC,CASSLGVGQSYEQYF
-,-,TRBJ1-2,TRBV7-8,TGTGCCAGCAGCTTACAGGAGGTCGACTATGGCTACACCTTC,CASSLQEVDYGYTF
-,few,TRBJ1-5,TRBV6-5,TGTGCCAGCAGCTGGGGGGGTGGCAATCAGCCCCAGCATTTT,CASSWGGGNQPQHF
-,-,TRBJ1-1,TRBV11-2,TGTGCCAGCAGCAGTTTCACAGGGATGACTGAAGCTTTCTTT,CASSSFTGMTEAFF
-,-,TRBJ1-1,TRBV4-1,TGCGCCAGCAGCCAACCTAACCGTCAGGGGTTGGGGGCTTTCTTT,CASSQPNRQGLGAFF
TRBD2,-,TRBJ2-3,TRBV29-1,TGCAGCGGGACTAGCGGGACCGATACGCAGTATTTT,CSGTSGTDTQYF
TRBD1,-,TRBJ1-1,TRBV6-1,TGTGCCAGCAGTGCCCGGACAGGGAGGTTTAACACTGAAGCTTTCTTT,CASSARTGRFNTEAFF
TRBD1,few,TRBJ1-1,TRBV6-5,TGTGCCAGCAGTGACAGGGGGCCTGAAGCTTTCTTT,CASSDRGPEAFF
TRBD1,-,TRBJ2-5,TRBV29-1,TGCAGCGTTGAAGGGTGGGACAGGGTGGAAGAGACCCAGTACTTC,CSVEGWDRVEETQYF
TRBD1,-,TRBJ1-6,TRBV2,TGTGCCAGCAGTTTGACAGGGGATAATTCACCCCTCCACTTT,CASSLTGDNSPLHF
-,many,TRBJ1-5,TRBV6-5,TGTGCCAGCAGTGGACAGATCAATCAGCCCCAGCATTTT,CASSGQINQPQHF
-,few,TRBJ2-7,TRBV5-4,TGTGCCAGCAGCGCTTTAGCGCATTCCTACGAGCAGTACTTC,CASSALAHSYEQYF
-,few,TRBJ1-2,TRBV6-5,TGTGCCACTTCAACCGGGGACTATGGCTACACCTTC,CATSTGDYGYTF
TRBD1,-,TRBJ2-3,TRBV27,TGTGCCAGCAGTTTCGGACAGGTTCCAGATACGCAGTATTTT,CASSFGQVPDTQYF
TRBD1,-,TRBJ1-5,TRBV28,TGTGCCAGCAGTTTCCGGACCAGGGGGAATCAGCCCCAGCATTTT,CASSFRTRGNQPQHF
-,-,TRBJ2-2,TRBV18,TGTGCCAGCCTTACTCATGTGGGGGAGCTGTTTTTT,CASLTHVGELFF
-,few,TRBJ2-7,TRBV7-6,TGTGCCAGCAGCTCCCGGGACACATACGAGCAGTACTTC,CASSSRDTYEQYF
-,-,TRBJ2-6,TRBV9,TGTGCCAGCAGCGTAGCCCCACGAGGCAGCTCTGGGGCCAACGTCCTGACTTTC,CASSVAPRGSSGANVLTF
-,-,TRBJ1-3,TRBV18,TGTGCCAGCTCACCAGCGCACTCTGGAAACACCATATATTTT,CASSPAHSGNTIYF
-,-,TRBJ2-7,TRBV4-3,TGCGCCAGCAGCCCAGGGGGGCTATTCTACGAGCAGTACTTC,CASSPGGLFYEQYF
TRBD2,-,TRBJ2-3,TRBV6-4,TGTGCCAGCAGTGAGACTAGCGGGAGCGCAGATACGCAGTATTTT,CASSETSGSADTQYF
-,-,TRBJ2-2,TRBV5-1,TGCGCCAGCAGCTCGGACAGCACGAACACCGGGGAGCTGTTTTTT,CASSSDSTNTGELFF
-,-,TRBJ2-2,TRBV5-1,TGCGCCAGCAGCTTGGTAACTGGGCAGGGCACCGGGGAGCTGTTTTTT,CASSLVTGQGTGELFF
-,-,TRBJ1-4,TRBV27,TGTGCCAGCAGTTTTCAGGGCGTCTATGGTGAAAAACTGTTTTTT,CASSFQGVYGEKLFF
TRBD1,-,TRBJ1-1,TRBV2,TGTGCCAGCAGTGAAGAGGACAGGGGGGCTTTCTTT,CASSEEDRGAFF
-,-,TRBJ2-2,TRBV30,TGTGCCTGGAGTGGGAGGGCTACCACCGGGGAGCTGTTTTTT,CAWSGRATTGELFF
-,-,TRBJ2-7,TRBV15,TGTGCCACCAGCAGAGATCCAACAGGGTCCTACGAGCAGTACTTC,CATSRDPTGSYEQYF
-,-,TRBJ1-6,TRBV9,TGTGCCAGCACGACCCCAGGTGCACCCCTCCACTTT,CASTTPGAPLHF
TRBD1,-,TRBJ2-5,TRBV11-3,TGTGCCAGCAGCGGACAACAGGGGCCGGAGACCCAGTACTTC,CASSGQQGPETQYF
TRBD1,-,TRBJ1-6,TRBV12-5,TGTGCTAGCAGACAGGGCTCCTATAATTCACCCCTCCACTTT,CASRQGSYNSPLHF
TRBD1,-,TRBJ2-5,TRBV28,TGTGCCACCGGCGGGCCCGGGACAGGGGTAGAGACCCAGTACTTC,CATGGPGTGVETQYF
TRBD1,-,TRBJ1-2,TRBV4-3,TGCGCCAGCAGCCATGTCGGGACAGATTACTTCACTAACTATGGCTACACCTTC,CASSHVGTDYFTNYGYTF
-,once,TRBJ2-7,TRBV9,TGTGCCAGCAGCGTAGCTCCCAGACCCACTCAGGGGGAGCAGTACTTC,CASSVAPRPTQGEQYF
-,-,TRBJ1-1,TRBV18,TGTGCCAGCTCACCAGGGGGGGACACTGAAGCTTTCTTT,CASSPGGDTEAFF
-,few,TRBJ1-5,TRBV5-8,TGTGCCAGCAGCAAAACAGGTTACAATCAGCCCCAGCATTTT,CASSKTGYNQPQHF
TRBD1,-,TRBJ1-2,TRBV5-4,TGTGCCAGCAGCCCCTCTGGGACAGGGATAATCTATGGCTACACCTTC,CASSPSGTGIIYGYTF
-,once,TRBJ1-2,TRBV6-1,TGTGCCAGCAGGCGAACAGTGCCTAACTATGGCTACACCTTC,CASRRTVPNYGYTF
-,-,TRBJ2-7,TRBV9,TGTGCCAGCAGTCCTGGGGAGTACGAGCAGTACTTC,CASSPGEYEQYF
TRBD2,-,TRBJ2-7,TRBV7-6,TGTGCCAGCAGCTTCCGCGCGGGGGGAACCTACGAGCAGTACTTC,CASSFRAGGTYEQYF
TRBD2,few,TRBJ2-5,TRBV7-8,TGTGCCAGCAGGCAACTAAGCGGGGGAAGAAACCAAGAGACCCAGTACTTC,CASRQLSGGRNQETQYF
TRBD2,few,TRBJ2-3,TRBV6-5,TGTGCCAGCAGTCTTTCGCGGGGGTTTTATACGCAGTATTTT,CASSLSRGFYTQYF
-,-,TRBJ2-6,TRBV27,TGTGCCAGCACCAACTCTGGGGCCAACGTCCTGACTTTC,CASTNSGANVLTF
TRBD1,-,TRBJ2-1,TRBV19,TGTGCCAGTAGTAACTCTCCAGGGGGCCATGCCTACAATGAGCAGTTCTTC,CASSNSPGGHAYNEQFF
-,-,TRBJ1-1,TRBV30,TGTGCCTGGACATCGGACACTGAAGCTTTCTTT,CAWTSDTEAFF
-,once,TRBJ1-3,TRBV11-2,TGTGCCAGCAGCTTACAGGGGAGCTCTGGAAACACCATATATTTT,CASSLQGSSGNTIYF
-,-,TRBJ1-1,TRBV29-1,TGCAGCGTCACAGGGACCCCGGACGCTGAAGCTTTCTTT,CSVTGTPDAEAFF
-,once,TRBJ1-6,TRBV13,TGTGCCAGCAGCTTAGGCAGGGTGAATTCACCCCTCCACTTT,CASSLGRVNSPLHF
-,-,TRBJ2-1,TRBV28,TGTGCCAGCAGCCGGGGATTGTCTGGCTCCTACAATGAGCAGTTCTTC,CASSRGLSGSYNEQFF
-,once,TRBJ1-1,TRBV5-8,TGTGCCAGCAGCTTGGTGGTGGGGGGAGGACGGGACACTGAAGCTTTCTTT,CASSLVVGGGRDTEAFF
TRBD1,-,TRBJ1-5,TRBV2,TGTGCCAGCAGTTACGACAGGGTCAATCAGCCCCAGCATTTT,CASSYDRVNQPQHF
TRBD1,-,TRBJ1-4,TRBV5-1,TGCGCCAGCAGCCTGGGACAGGGGGCCATTGCAACTAATGAAAAACTGTTTTTT,CASSLGQGAIATNEKLFF